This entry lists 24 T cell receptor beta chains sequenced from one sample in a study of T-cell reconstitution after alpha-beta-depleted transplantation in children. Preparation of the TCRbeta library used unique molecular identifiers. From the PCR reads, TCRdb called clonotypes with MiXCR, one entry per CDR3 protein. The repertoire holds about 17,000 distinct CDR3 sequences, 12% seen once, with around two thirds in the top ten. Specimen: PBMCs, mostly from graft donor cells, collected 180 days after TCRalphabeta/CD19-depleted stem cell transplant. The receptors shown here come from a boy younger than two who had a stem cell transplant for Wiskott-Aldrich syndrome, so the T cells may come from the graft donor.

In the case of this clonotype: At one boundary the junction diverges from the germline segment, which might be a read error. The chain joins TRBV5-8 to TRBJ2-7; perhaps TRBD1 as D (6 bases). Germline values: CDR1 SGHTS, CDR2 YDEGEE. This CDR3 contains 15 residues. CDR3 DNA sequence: TGTGCCAGCAGACCTAGACAGGTGAATTCCTACGCGCAGTACTTC. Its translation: CASRPRQVNSYAQYF. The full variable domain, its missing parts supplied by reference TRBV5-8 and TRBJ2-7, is EAGVTQSPTHLIKTRGQQATLRCSPISGHTSVYWYQQALGLGLQFLLWYDEGEERNRGNFPPRFSGRQFPNYSSELNVNALELEDSALYLCASRPRQVNSYAQYFGPGTRLTVT.

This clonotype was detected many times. The CDR3 spells CASRAGKYEQYF. The DNA for the CDR3 is TGTGCCAGCAGAGCCGGCAAGTACGAGCAGTACTTC. The rearrangement links TRBV12-3 or TRBV12-4 to TRBJ2-7; D gene unclear. V lost 6 bases, J lost 4 bases, and 10 bases lay in between. The CDR3 has 12 amino acids.

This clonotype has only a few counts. The CDR3 sequence is CASSLGAGNQPQHF. The CDR3 DNA is TGTGCCAGCAGCTTAGGAGCAGGGAATCAGCCCCAGCATTTT. This chain uses TRBV7-9 with TRBJ1-5; tentative D call: TRBD1 (5 bases). V was clipped by 1 base and J by 4 bases, with 8 bases between them. Germline V lookup: CDR1 SEHNR, CDR2 FQNEAQ (reference sequence). This CDR3 has 14 amino acids.

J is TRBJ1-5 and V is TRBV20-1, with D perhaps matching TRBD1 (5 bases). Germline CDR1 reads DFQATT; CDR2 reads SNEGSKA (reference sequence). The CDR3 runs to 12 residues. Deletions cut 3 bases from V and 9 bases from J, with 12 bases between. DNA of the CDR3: TGCAGTGCTAGGGGGGATGGCCCGCCCCAGCATTTT. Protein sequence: CSARGDGPPQHF.

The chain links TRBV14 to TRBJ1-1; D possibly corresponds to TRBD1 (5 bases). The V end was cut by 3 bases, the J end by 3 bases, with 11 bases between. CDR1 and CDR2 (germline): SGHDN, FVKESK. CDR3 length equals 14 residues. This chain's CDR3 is CASSQIGTDTEAFF. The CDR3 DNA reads TGTGCCAGCAGCCAGATTGGGACGGACACTGAAGCTTTCTTT.

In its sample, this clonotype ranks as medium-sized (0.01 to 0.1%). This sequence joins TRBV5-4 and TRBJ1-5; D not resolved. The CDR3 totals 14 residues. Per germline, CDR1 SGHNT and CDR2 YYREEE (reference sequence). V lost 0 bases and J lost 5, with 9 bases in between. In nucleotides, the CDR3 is TGTGCCAGCAGCTTGGAGGGCAGCTATCAGCCCCAGCATTTT. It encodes CASSLEGSYQPQHF.

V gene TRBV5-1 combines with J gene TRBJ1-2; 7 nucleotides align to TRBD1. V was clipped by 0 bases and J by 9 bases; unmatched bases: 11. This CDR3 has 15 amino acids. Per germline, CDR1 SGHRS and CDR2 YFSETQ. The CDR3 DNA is TGCGCCAGCAGCTTGGGGGACAGCCTCCCCCCGCGCTACACCTTC. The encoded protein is CASSLGDSLPPRYTF. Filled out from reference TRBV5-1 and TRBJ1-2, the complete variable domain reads KAGVTQTPRYLIKTRGQQVTLSCSPISGHRSVSWYQQTPGQGLQFLFEYFSETQRNKGNFPGRFSGRQFSNSRSEMNVSTLELGDSALYLCASSLGDSLPPRYTFGSGTRLTVV.

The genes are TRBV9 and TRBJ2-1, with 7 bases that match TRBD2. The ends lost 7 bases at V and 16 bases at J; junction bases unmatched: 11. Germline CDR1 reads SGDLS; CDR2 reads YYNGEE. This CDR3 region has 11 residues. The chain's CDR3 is CASSKEGREFF. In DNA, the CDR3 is TGTGCCAGCTCGAAGGAGGGGAGGGAATTCTTC.

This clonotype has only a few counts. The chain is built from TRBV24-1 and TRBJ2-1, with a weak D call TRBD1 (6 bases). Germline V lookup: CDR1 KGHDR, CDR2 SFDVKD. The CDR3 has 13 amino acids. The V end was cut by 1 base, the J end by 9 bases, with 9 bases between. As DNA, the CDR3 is TGTGCCACCAGTGATTTCAGGGGATTTGAGCAGTTCTTC. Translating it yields CATSDFRGFEQFF.

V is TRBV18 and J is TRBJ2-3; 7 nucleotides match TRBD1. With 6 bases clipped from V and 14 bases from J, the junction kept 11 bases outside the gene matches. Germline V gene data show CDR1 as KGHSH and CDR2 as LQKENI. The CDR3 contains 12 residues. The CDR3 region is CASSPRQGARYF. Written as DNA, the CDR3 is TGTGCCAGCTCGCCGAGACAGGGAGCGCGGTATTTT.

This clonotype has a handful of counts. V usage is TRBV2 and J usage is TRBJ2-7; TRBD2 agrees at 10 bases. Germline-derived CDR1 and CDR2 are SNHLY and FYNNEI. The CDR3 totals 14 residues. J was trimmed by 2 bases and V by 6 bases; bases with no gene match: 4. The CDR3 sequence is CASRGLARTYEQYF. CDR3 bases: TGTGCCAGCAGGGGACTAGCGCGCACCTACGAGCAGTACTTC.

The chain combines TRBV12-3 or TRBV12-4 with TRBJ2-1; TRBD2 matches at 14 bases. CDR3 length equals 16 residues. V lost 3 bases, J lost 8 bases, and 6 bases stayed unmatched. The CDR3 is CASSFRLAGGPYEQFF. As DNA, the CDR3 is TGTGCCAGCAGTTTCAGACTAGCGGGAGGGCCCTATGAGCAGTTCTTC.

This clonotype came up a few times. CDR3 DNA: TGTGCCAGCAGCTTAGTAGAAAGTTGGGAGACCCAGTACTTC. Protein product: CASSLVESWETQYF. The chain employs TRBV7-8 and TRBJ2-5; unclear D gene. From germline, CDR1 is SGHVS and CDR2 FQNEAQ. This CDR3 is 14 amino acids long. Trimming removed 1 base from V and 5 bases from J, with 11 bases in between.

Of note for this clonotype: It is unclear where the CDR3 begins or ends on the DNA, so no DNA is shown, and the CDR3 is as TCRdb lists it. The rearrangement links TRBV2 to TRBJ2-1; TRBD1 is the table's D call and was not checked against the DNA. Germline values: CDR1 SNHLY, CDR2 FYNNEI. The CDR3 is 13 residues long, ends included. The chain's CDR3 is CASILDRGDEQFF.

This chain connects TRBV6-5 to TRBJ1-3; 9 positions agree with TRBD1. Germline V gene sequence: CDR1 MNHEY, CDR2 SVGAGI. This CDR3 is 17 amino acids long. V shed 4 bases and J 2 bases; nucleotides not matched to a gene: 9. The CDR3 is CASSFPGQGLAGNTIYF. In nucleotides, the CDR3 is TGTGCCAGCAGTTTTCCGGGACAGGGCTTGGCTGGAAACACCATATATTTT.

The CDR3 protein is CASSWDDTNTGELFF. The CDR3 DNA sequence: TGTGCCAGCAGCTGGGACGATACGAACACCGGGGAGCTGTTTTTT. The chain recombines TRBV6-1 with TRBJ2-2; D may correspond to TRBD1 or TRBD2 (5 bases each). Germline V gene data show CDR1 as MNHNS and CDR2 as SASEGT. This CDR3 comprises 15 residues. With 6 bases removed from V and 0 bases from J, the gap between germline ends came to 11 bases.

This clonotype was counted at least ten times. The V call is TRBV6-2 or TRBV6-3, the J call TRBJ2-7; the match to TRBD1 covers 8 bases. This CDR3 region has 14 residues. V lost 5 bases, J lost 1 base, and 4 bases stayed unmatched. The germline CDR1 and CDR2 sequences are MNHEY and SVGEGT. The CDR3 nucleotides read TGTGCCAGCAGTGGACAGGGCGGATCCTACGAGCAGTACTTC. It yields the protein CASSGQGGSYEQYF.

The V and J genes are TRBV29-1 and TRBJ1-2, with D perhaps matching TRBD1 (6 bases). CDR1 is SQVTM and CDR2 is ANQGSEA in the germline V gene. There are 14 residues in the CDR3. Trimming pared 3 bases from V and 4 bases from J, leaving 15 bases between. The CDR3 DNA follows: TGCAGCGTTGACGATCAACGGACAGTCTATGGCTACACCTTC. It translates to CSVDDQRTVYGYTF.

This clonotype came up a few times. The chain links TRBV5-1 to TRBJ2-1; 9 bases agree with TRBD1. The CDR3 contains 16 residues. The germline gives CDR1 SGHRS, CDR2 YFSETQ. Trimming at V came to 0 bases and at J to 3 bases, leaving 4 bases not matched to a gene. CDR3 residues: CASSLGVTGGYNEQFF. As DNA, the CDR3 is TGCGCCAGCAGCTTGGGGGTGACAGGGGGCTACAATGAGCAGTTCTTC. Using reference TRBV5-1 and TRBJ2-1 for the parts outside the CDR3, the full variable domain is KAGVTQTPRYLIKTRGQQVTLSCSPISGHRSVSWYQQTPGQGLQFLFEYFSETQRNKGNFPGRFSGRQFSNSRSEMNVSTLELGDSALYLCASSLGVTGGYNEQFFGPGTRLTVL.

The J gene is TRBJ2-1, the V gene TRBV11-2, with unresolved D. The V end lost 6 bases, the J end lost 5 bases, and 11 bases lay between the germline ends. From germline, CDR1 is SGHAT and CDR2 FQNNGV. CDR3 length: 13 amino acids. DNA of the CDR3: TGTGCCAGCAGACTATCCTCAGACAATGAGCAGTTCTTC. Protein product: CASRLSSDNEQFF.

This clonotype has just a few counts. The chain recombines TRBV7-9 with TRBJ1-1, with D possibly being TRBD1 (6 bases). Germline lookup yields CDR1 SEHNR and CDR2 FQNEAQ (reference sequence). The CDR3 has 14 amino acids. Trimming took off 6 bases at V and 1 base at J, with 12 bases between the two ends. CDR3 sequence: CASRPDRQNTEAFF. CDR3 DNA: TGTGCCAGCAGACCCGACAGGCAGAACACTGAAGCTTTCTTT.

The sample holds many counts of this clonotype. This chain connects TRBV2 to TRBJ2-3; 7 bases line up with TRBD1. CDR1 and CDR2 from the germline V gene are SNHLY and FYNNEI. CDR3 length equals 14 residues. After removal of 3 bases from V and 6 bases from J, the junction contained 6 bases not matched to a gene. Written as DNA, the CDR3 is TGTGCCAGCAGTGAGAGGGGGCCTCAGGATACGCAGTATTTT. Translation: CASSERGPQDTQYF.

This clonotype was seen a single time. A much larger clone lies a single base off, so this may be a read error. The CDR3: CASSETPGAGRSYEQYF. In DNA, the CDR3 is TGTGCCAGCAGTGAGACCCCCGGGGCAGGTCGCTCCTACGAGCAGTACTTC. The chain recombines TRBV25-1 with TRBJ2-7; possibly TRBD1 or TRBD2 for D (5 bases each). Germline loops: CDR1 MGHDK, CDR2 SYGVNS. CDR3 length: 17 residues. Deletions cut 3 bases from V and 0 bases from J, with 18 bases between.

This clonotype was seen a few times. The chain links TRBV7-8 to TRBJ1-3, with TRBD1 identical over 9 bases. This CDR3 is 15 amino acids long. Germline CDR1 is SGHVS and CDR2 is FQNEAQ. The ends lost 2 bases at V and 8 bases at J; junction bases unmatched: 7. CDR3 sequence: CASSLLGQGSHTIYF. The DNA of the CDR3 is TGTGCCAGCAGCTTACTCGGACAGGGGTCGCACACCATATATTTT.